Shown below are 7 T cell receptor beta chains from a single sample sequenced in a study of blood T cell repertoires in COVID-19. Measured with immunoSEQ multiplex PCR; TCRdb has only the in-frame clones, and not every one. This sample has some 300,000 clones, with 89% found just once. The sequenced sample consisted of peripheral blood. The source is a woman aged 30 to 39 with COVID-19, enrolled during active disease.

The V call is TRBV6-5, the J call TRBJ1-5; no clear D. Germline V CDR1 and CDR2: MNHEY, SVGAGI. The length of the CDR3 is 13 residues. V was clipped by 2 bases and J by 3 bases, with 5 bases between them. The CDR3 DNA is TGTGCCAGCAGTTACGACAACAATCAGCCCCAGCATTTT. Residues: CASSYDNNQPQHF.

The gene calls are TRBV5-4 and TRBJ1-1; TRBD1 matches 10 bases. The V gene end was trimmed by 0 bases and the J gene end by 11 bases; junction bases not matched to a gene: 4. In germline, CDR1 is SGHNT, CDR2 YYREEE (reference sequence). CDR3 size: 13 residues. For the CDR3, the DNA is TGTGCCAGCAGCTTGGTGGGACAGGGGAGGGCTTTCTTT. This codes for CASSLVGQGRAFF.

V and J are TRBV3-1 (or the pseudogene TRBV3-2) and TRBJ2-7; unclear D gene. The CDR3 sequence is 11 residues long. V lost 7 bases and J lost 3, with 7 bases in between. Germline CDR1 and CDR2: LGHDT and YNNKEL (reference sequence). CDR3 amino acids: CASMGLYEQYV. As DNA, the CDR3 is TGTGCCAGCATGGGCCTCTACGAGCAGTACGTC.

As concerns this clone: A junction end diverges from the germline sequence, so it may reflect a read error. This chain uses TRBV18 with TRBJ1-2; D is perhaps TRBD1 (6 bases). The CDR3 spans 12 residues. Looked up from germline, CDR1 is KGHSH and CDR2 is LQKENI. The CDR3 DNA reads TGTGCCAGCTCACCACGACAGGCTCCGCCGCGCTTC. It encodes CASSPRQAPPRF.

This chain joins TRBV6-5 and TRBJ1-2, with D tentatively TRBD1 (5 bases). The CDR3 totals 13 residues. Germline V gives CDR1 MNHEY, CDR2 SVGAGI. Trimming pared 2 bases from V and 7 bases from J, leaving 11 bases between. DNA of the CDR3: TGTGCCAGCAGTTACAAGGGGTTAACTGGCTACACCTTC. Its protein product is CASSYKGLTGYTF.

The CDR3 sequence: CASTPAGLAGPTDTQYF. The DNA of the CDR3 is TGTGCCAGCACCCCAGCCGGTCTAGCGGGGCCCACAGATACGCAGTATTTT. The chain uses TRBV28 and TRBJ2-3; 9 positions agree with TRBD2. V lost 7 bases to trimming and J lost 2 bases; unmatched junction nucleotides: 13. The CDR3 is 17 residues long. Germline CDR1 MDHEN, CDR2 SYDVKM. Supplemented by reference TRBV28 and TRBJ2-3, the full variable domain reads DVKVTQSSRYLVKRTGEKVFLECVQDMDHENMFWYRQDPGLGLRLIYFSYDVKMKEKGDIPEGYSVSREKKERFSLILESASTNQTSMYLCASTPAGLAGPTDTQYFGPGTRLTVL.

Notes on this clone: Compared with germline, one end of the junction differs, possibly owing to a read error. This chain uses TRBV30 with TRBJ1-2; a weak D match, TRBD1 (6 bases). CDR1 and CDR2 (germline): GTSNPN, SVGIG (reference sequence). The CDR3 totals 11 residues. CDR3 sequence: CAWGGAGIISF. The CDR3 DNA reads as TGTGCCTGGGGGGGGGCAGGCATTATCTCCTTC.